This is a list of T cell receptor beta chains from one sample in a study of identical twins. TCRdb itself ran the 5' RACE reads through MiXCR, one entry per CDR3 protein. In the table there are some 570,000 distinct CDR3 sequences, approximately 20% of which are singletons. These records were also assigned to another study, of yellow fever vaccine responses in identical twins.

What was sequenced was CD4+ T cells sorted from blood. All receptors derive from a woman aged 18-30 years in good health. The CDR3 runs from the conserved cysteine through the conserved F or W. The D gene is left open where the match is weak. Rows give clone size only sometimes, using once, few, many, or a class for an expanded clone.

V	J	D	size	DNA	CDR3
TRBV21-1	TRBJ2-6	-	-	TGTGCCAGCAGCAAAGCGCTACCGGGGGCCAACGTCCTGACTTTC	CASSKALPGANVLTF
TRBV11-2	TRBJ1-6	TRBD1	many	TGTGCCAGCAGCCCGGACGACAGGGGTAACAATTCACCCCTCCACTTT	CASSPDDRGNNSPLHF
TRBV7-8	TRBJ1-5	-	many	TGTGCCAGCAGCTTAGCAGAGAGCAATCAGCCCCAGCATTTT	CASSLAESNQPQHF
TRBV29-1	TRBJ2-7	-	few	TGCAGCGTTGAATGGGGGCAGGGCTACGAGCAGTACTTC	CSVEWGQGYEQYF
TRBV5-1	TRBJ2-5	-	-	TGCGCCAGCAGCCCCCTAGCCACGGGGCAGGAGACCCAGTACTTC	CASSPLATGQETQYF
TRBV20-1	TRBJ2-3	TRBD2	-	TGCAGTCCCTTGGCGGGGGGCACAGATACGCAGTATTTT	CSPLAGGTDTQYF
TRBV5-1	TRBJ2-7	-	-	TGCGCCAGCAGCTTGGATTTAAGGGAATACGAGCAGTACTTC	CASSLDLREYEQYF
TRBV5-1	TRBJ2-1	-	-	TGCGCCAGCAGCTCTCGGTCGGGGCTCTACAATGAGCAGTTCTTC	CASSSRSGLYNEQFF
TRBV10-3	TRBJ2-2	-	few	TGTGCCATCAGTGGGAGACATCTTGCGAACACCGGGGAGCTGTTTTTT	CAISGRHLANTGELFF
TRBV29-1	TRBJ2-1	-	few	TGCAGCGCCCGAGTCCCCGGCCTCTACAATGAGCAGTTCTTC	CSARVPGLYNEQFF
TRBV15	TRBJ1-6	-	-	TGTGCCACCAGCAGAGATCTTACAGGCTCACCCCTCCACTTT	CATSRDLTGSPLHF
TRBV2	TRBJ1-6	-	-	TGTGCCAGCAGTGAAGAGTACCTCTATAATTCACCCCTCCACTTT	CASSEEYLYNSPLHF
TRBV15	TRBJ2-5	-	few	TGTGCCACCAGCATCCCAGGGGAGACCCAGTACTTC	CATSIPGETQYF
TRBV7-9	TRBJ1-6	TRBD1	once	TGTGCCAGCAGCACGACAGGGTTGGGTTCACCCCTCCACTTT	CASSTTGLGSPLHF
TRBV7-9	TRBJ2-2	TRBD1	-	TGTGCCAGCAGCTACAGGGGTTCCACCGGGGAGCTGTTTTTT	CASSYRGSTGELFF
TRBV4-2	TRBJ2-1	-	-	TGTGCCAGCAGCCAAGATCTCGGTGGAGGTGAGCAGTTCTTC	CASSQDLGGGEQFF
TRBV28	TRBJ1-4	-	few	TGTGCCAGCAGTCCCCCGGAGATGGTATGGGAAAAACTGTTTTTT	CASSPPEMVWEKLFF
TRBV20-1	TRBJ2-7	-	few	TGCAGTGCTATTCCGGACGGCTACTACGAGCAGTACTTC	CSAIPDGYYEQYF
TRBV7-9	TRBJ2-3	TRBD2	-	TGTGCCAGCAGCTTACGGACTAGCGGGACCACAGATACGCAGTATTTT	CASSLRTSGTTDTQYF
TRBV12-3/TRBV12-4	TRBJ2-2	-	-	TGTGCCAGCAGCAAGGGGTCCGGGGAGCTGTTTTTT	CASSKGSGELFF
TRBV18	TRBJ2-5	-	few	TGTGCCAGCTCACCAAGGTCTGCGGTGCAAGAGACCCAGTACTTC	CASSPRSAVQETQYF
TRBV5-6	TRBJ2-5	-	-	TGTGCCAGCAGCTTGGGGACAGGGACTAGCTCGGGGGAGACCCAGTACTTC	CASSLGTGTSSGETQYF
TRBV20-1	TRBJ2-4	TRBD2	-	TGCAGTGCTAGAGACGGGGGGGGAGCCAAAAACATTCAGTACTTC	CSARDGGGAKNIQYF
TRBV12-3/TRBV12-4	TRBJ1-3	TRBD1	many	TGTGCCAGCAGCACCGGGACAGCAGGAAACACCATATATTTT	CASSTGTAGNTIYF
TRBV12-3/TRBV12-4	TRBJ1-3	-	few	TGTGCCAGCGGTGGAAACACCATATATTTT	CASGGNTIYF
TRBV20-1	TRBJ2-2	-	-	TGCAGTGCTGCTACGGGGGCCCGGGAGCTGTTTTTT	CSAATGARELFF
TRBV4-1	TRBJ2-1	TRBD2	once	TGCGCCAGCAGCCAAGGGGCCGGACTAGCGGAGCAGTTCTTC	CASSQGAGLAEQFF
TRBV2	TRBJ2-7	-	-	TGTGCCAGCAGTGAAAGGGTAAGCCGCACCTACGAGCAGTACTTC	CASSERVSRTYEQYF
TRBV10-3	TRBJ1-1	-	few	TGTGCCATCAGTGAGACAGGGCTGAACACTGAAGCTTTCTTT	CAISETGLNTEAFF
TRBV20-1	TRBJ2-1	TRBD1	few	TGCAGTGCTCGACAGGGGAGTGGGTACAATGAGCAGTTCTTC	CSARQGSGYNEQFF
TRBV7-2	TRBJ2-7	TRBD2	-	TGTGCCAGCAGCTTAGGCAGCCCTGGCGGGAGAGGACACGAGCAGTACTTC	CASSLGSPGGRGHEQYF
TRBV20-1	TRBJ2-3	TRBD2	few	TGCAGTGCCCAGACTAGCGGGGCAGTCACAGATACGCAGTATTTT	CSAQTSGAVTDTQYF
TRBV5-1	TRBJ2-5	-	-	TGCGCCAGCAGCTTGGACTTCGAGACCCAGTACTTC	CASSLDFETQYF
TRBV4-1	TRBJ2-2	TRBD2	-	TGCGCCAGCAGCCAAGAAGGGAAACTAGCGGGGGGGCCTATTTACACCGGGGAGCTGTTTTTT	CASSQEGKLAGGPIYTGELFF
TRBV10-3	TRBJ1-6	-	-	TGTGCCATCAGTGAGAGGGGGGTTGAATCCTCACCCCTCCACTTT	CAISERGVESSPLHF